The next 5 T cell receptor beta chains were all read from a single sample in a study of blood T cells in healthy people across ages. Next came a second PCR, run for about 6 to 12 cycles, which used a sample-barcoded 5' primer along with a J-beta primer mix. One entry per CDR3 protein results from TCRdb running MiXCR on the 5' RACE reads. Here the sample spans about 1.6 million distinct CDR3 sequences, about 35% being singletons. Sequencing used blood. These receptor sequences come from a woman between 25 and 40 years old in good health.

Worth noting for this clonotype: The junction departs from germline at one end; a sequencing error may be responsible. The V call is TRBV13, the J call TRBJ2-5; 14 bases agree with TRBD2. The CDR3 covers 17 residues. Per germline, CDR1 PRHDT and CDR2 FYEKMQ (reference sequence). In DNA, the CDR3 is TGTGCCAACAGCCGACTAGCGGGGGGGTGGAGGCAAGAGACCCAGTACTTC. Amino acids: CANSRLAGGWRQETQYF.

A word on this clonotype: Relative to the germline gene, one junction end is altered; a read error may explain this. The CDR3 loop reads CAREGTRYF. The CDR3 DNA sequence: TGTGCCCGGGAAGGAACGCGGTATTTT. The chain carries TRBV15 and TRBJ2-3, with D maybe TRBD2 (5 bases). Germline CDR1 and CDR2: LNHNV and YYDKDF (reference sequence). This CDR3 spans 9 amino acids.

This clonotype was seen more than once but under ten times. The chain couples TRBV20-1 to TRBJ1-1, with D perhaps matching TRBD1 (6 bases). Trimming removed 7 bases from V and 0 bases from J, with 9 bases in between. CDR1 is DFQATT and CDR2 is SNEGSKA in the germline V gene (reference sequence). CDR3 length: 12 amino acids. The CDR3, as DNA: TGCAGTGTTTACAGGGTGAACACTGAAGCTTTCTTT. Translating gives CSVYRVNTEAFF.

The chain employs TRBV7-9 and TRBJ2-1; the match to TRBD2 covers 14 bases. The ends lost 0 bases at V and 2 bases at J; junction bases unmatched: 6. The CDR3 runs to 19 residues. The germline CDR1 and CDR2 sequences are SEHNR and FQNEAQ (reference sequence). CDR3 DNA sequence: TGTGCCAGCAGCTTAGCTACGGGACTAGCGGGGGCAACCTACAATGAGCAGTTCTTC. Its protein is CASSLATGLAGATYNEQFF.

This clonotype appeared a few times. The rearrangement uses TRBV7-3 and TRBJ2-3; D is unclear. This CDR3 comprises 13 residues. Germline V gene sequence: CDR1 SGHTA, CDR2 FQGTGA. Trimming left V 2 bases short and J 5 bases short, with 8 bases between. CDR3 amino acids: CASSLRAQDTQYF. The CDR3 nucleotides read TGTGCCAGCAGCTTACGGGCCCAAGATACGCAGTATTTT.